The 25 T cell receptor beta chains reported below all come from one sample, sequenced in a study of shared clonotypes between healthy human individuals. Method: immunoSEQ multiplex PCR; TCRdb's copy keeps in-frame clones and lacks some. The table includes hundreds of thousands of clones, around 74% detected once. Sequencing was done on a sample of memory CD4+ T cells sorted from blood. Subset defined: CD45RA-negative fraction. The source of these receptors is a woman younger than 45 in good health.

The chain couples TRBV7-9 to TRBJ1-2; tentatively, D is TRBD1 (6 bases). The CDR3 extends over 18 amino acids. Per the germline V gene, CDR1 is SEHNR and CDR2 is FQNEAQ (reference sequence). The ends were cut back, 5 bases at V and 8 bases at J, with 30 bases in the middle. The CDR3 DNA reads TGTGCCAGCAGCCCCTCCATGGGGGGCGCGAAGTTGTTCGAAGGCTACACCTTC. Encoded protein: CASSPSMGGAKLFEGYTF.

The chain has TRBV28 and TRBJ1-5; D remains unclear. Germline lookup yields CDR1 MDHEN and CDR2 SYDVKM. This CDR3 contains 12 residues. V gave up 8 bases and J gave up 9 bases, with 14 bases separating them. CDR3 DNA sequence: TGTGCCAGCCAACTCCCCCTCCGGCCCCAGCATTTT. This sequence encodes CASQLPLRPQHF. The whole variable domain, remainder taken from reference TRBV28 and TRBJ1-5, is DVKVTQSSRYLVKRTGEKVFLECVQDMDHENMFWYRQDPGLGLRLIYFSYDVKMKEKGDIPEGYSVSREKKERFSLILESASTNQTSMYLCASQLPLRPQHFGDGTRLSIL.

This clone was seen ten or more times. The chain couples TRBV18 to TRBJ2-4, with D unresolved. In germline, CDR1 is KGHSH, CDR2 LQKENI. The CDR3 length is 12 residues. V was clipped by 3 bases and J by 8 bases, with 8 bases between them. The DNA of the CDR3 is TGTGCCAGCTCACCGCAGGCGGACATTCAGTACTTC. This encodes CASSPQADIQYF.

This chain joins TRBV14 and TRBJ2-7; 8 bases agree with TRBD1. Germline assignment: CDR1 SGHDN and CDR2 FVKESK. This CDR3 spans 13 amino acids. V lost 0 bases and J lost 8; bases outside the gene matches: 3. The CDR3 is CASSQDPRGQQYF. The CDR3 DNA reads TGTGCCAGCAGCCAAGACCCCAGGGGGCAGCAGTACTTC.

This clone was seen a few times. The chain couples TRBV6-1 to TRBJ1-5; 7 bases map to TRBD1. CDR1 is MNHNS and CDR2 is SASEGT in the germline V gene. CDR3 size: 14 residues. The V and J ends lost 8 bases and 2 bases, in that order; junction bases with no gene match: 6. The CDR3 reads CASGQALGNQPQHF. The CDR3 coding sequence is TGTGCCAGCGGACAGGCACTTGGCAATCAGCCCCAGCATTTT.

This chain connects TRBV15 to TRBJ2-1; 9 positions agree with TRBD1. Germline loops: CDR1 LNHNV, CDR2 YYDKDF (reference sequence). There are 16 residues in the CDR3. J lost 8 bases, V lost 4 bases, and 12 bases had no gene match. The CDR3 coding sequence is TGTGCCACCAGCAAAACTCGGGGACAGGGTAGCGATGAGCAGTTCTTC. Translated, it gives CATSKTRGQGSDEQFF.

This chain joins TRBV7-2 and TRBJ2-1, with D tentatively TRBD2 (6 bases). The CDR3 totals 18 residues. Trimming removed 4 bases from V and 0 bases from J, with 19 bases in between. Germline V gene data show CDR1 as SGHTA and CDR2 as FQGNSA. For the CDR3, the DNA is TGTGCCAGCAGCTCAAGCGGACTACCCTTTAGCTCCTACAATGAGCAGTTCTTC. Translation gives CASSSSGLPFSSYNEQFF.

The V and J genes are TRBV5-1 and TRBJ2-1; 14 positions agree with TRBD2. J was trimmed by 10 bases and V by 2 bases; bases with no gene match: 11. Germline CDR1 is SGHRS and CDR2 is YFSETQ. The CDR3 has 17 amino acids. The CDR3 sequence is CASSFPATSGRAGEQFF. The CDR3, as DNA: TGCGCCAGCAGCTTCCCTGCGACTAGCGGGAGGGCCGGGGAGCAGTTCTTC. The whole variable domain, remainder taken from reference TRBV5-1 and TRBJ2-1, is KAGVTQTPRYLIKTRGQQVTLSCSPISGHRSVSWYQQTPGQGLQFLFEYFSETQRNKGNFPGRFSGRQFSNSRSEMNVSTLELGDSALYLCASSFPATSGRAGEQFFGPGTRLTVL.

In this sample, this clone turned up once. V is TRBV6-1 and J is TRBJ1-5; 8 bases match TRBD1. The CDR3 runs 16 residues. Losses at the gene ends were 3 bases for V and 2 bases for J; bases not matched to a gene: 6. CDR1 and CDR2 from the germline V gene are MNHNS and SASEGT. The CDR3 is CASSEWTGRGNQPQHF. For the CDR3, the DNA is TGTGCCAGCAGTGAGTGGACAGGGCGAGGCAATCAGCCCCAGCATTTT.

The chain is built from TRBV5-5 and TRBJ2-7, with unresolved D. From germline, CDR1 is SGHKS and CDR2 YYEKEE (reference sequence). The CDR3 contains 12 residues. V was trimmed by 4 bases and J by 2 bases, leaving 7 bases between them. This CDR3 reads CASSLWTYEQYF. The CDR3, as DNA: TGTGCCAGCAGCCTTTGGACCTACGAGCAGTACTTC.

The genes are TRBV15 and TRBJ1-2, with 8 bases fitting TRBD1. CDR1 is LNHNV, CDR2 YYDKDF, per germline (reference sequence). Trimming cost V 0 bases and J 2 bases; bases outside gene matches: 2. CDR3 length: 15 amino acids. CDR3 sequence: CATSRDGQGNYGYTF. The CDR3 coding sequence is TGTGCCACCAGCAGAGATGGACAGGGCAACTATGGCTACACCTTC.

The CDR3 is CASSYGGRVTEAFF. The CDR3 DNA is TGTGCCAGCAGTTACGGGGGGAGGGTTACTGAAGCTTTCTTT. The chain couples TRBV6-6 to TRBJ1-1; the D gene is possibly TRBD1 (5 bases). Germline V CDR1 and CDR2: MNHNY, SVGAGI (reference sequence). The CDR3 is 14 amino acids. The V gene lost 2 bases and the J gene lost 5 bases, with 12 bases spanning the gap.

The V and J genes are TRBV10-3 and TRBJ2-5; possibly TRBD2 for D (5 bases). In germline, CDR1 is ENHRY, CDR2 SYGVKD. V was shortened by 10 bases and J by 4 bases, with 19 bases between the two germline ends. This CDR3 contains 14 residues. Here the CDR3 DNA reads TGTGCCACGACCTCGAGGGCTATTGGAGAGACCCAGTACTTC. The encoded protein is CATTSRAIGETQYF.

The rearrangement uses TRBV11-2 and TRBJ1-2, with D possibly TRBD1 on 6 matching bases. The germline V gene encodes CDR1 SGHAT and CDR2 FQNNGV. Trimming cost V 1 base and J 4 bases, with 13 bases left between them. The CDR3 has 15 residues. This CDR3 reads CASSLGRDRSYGYTF. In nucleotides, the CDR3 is TGTGCCAGCAGCTTAGGCCGAGACAGGAGCTATGGCTACACCTTC. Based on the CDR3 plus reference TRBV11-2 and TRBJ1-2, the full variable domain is EAGVAQSPRYKIIEKRQSVAFWCNPISGHATLYWYQQILGQGPKLLIQFQNNGVVDDSQLPKDRFSAERLKGVDSTLKIQPAKLEDSAVYLCASSLGRDRSYGYTFGSGTRLTVV.

The CDR3 region is CAIRGLAGEGNEQFF. The CDR3 nucleotides are TGTGCCATCAGGGGACTAGCGGGAGAGGGCAATGAGCAGTTCTTC. This chain uses TRBV10-3 with TRBJ2-1; 14 bases agree with TRBD2. J gave up 6 bases and V 6 bases, and 4 bases lay outside the gene matches. The germline V gene encodes CDR1 ENHRY and CDR2 SYGVKD. This CDR3 has 15 amino acids.

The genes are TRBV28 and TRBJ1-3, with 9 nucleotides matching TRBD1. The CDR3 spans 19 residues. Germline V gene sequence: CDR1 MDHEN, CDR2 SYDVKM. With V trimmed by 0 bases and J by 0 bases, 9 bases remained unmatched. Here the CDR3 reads CASSLWPSWDRASGNTIYF. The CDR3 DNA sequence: TGTGCCAGCAGTTTATGGCCCTCCTGGGACAGGGCCTCTGGAAACACCATATATTTT.

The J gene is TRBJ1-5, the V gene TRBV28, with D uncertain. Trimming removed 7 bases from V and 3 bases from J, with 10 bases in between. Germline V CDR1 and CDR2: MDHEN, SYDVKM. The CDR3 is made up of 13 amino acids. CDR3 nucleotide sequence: TGTGCCAGCATTGAACAGCTCAATCAGCCCCAGCATTTT. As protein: CASIEQLNQPQHF.

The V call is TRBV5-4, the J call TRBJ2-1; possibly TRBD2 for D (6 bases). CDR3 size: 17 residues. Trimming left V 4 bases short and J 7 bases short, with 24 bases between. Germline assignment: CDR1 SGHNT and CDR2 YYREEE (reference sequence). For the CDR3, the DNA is TGTGCCAGCAGCAAGTACCAGGCGGGAATCTATAAGAATGAGCAGTTCTTC. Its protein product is CASSKYQAGIYKNEQFF.

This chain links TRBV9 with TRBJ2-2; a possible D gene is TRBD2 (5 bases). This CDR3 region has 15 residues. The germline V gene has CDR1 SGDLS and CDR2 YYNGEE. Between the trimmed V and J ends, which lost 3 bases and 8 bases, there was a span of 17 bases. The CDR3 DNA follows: TGTGCCAGCAGCGGCGCGGGTTCCGTTAAGGGGGAGCTGTTTTTT. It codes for CASSGAGSVKGELFF.

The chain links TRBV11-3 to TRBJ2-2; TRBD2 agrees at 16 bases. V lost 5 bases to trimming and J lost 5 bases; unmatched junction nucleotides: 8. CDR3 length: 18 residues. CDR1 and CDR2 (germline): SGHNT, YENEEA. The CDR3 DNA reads TGTGCCAGCAGCCCGGGACTAGCGGGAGGGCCGGGGACCGGGGAGCTGTTTTTT. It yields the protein CASSPGLAGGPGTGELFF. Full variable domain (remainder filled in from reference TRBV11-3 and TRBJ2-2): EAGVVQSPRYKIIEKKQPVAFWCNPISGHNTLYWYLQNLGQGPELLIRYENEEAVDDSQLPKDRFSAERLKGVDSTLKIQPAELGDSAVYLCASSPGLAGGPGTGELFFGEGSRLTVL.

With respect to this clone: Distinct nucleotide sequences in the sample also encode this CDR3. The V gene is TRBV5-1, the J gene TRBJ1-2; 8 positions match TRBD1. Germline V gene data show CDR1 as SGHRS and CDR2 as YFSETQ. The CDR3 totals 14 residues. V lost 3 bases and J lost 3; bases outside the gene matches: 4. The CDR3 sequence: CASSYDRGDYGYTF. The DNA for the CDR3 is TGCGCCAGCAGCTATGACAGGGGCGACTATGGCTACACCTTC.

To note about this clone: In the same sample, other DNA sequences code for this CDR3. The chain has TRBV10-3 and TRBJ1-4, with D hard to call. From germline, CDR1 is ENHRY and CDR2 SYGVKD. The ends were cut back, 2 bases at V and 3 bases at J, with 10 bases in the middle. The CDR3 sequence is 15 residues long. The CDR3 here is CAISESTGANEKLFF. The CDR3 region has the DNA TGTGCCATCAGTGAGAGTACTGGGGCTAATGAAAAACTGTTTTTT.

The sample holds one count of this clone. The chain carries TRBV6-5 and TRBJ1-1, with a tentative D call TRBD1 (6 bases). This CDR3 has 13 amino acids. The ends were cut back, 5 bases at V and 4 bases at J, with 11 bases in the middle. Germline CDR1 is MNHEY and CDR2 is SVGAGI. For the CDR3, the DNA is TGTGCCAGCAGTAAGGACAGTCTCACTGAAGCTTTCTTT. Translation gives CASSKDSLTEAFF.

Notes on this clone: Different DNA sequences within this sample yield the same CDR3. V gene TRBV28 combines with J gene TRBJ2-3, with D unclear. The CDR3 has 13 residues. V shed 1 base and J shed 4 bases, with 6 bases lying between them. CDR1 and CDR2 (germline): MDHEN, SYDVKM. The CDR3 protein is CASSLSGPDTQYF. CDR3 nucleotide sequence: TGTGCCAGCAGTTTATCCGGTCCAGATACGCAGTATTTT.

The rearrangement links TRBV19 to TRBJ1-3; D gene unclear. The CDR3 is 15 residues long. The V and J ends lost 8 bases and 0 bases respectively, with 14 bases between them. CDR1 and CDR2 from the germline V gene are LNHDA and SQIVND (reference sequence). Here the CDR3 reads CASRNDRDSGNTIYF. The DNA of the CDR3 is TGTGCCAGTCGTAACGATCGGGACTCTGGAAACACCATATATTTT.